These T cell receptor beta chains were read from a single sample in a study of shared clonotypes between healthy human individuals. Assay: immunoSEQ multiplex PCR; the TCRdb copy retains only in-frame clones and omits some. The repertoire has roughly 110,000 clones, around 68% of them found once; the top ten carry 24%. Sequenced input: memory CD8+ T cells sorted from blood. Receptors were obtained from a woman aged 25 to 39 in good health. The CDR3 runs from the conserved cysteine through the conserved F or W. The order of the fields is J gene, V gene, D gene, clone size, CDR3 protein, CDR3 DNA. The D gene is left open where the match is weak. Not all rows give a size; the values are once, few, many and, for expanded clones, a class.

TRBJ2-2 | TRBV19 | - | - | CASSIAGEVTGELFF | TGTGCCAGTAGTATAGCGGGAGAGGTCACCGGGGAGCTGTTTTTT
TRBJ2-1 | TRBV29-1 | - | once | CSSPGLDVQEQFF | TGCAGCTCGCCCGGGCTGGATGTTCAAGAGCAGTTCTTC
TRBJ1-1 | TRBV11-1 | - | - | CASSLLLEAFF | TGTGCCAGCAGCTTATTACTCGAAGCTTTCTTT
TRBJ1-2 | TRBV4-1 | TRBD1 | - | CASSQDPGQGNYGYTF | TGCGCCAGCAGCCAAGATCCGGGACAGGGTAATTATGGCTACACCTTC
TRBJ2-1 | TRBV6-5 | - | many | CASSMGEKDEQFF | TGTGCCAGCAGCATGGGAGAGAAGGATGAGCAGTTCTTC
TRBJ1-4 | TRBV5-5 | TRBD1 | - | CASSRTGGTNEKLFF | TGTGCCAGCAGTCGTACAGGGGGAACTAATGAAAAACTGTTTTTT
TRBJ1-4 | TRBV6-1 | - | - | CASSEAAGVNEKLFF | TGTGCCAGCAGTGAAGCCGCGGGGGTTAATGAAAAACTGTTTTTT
TRBJ2-5 | TRBV5-8 | - | few | CASAQETQYF | TGTGCCAGCGCCCAAGAGACCCAGTACTTC
TRBJ2-7 | TRBV7-8 | - | - | CASSAGFRLDEQYF | TGTGCCAGCAGCGCAGGGTTTCGCTTAGACGAGCAGTACTTC
TRBJ2-7 | TRBV7-9 | TRBD2 | - | CASSSGTSGYEQYF | TGTGCCAGCAGCTCCGGGACTAGCGGATACGAGCAGTACTTC
TRBJ2-7 | TRBV5-1 | TRBD1 | - | CASSLVQGAYEQYF | TGCGCCAGCAGCTTGGTCCAGGGGGCCTACGAGCAGTACTTC
TRBJ2-7 | TRBV19 | - | - | CASSISAGADYEQYF | TGTGCCAGTAGTATATCGGCAGGGGCGGACTACGAGCAGTACTTC
TRBJ1-3 | TRBV7-6 | - | - | CASSFFGVNSGNTIYF | TGTGCCAGCAGCTTCTTTGGGGTGAATTCTGGAAACACCATATATTTT
TRBJ1-2 | TRBV7-2 | - | few | CASSLRANYGYTF | TGTGCCAGCAGCTTACGGGCGAACTATGGCTACACCTTC
TRBJ2-7 | TRBV7-8 | TRBD1 | - | CASSPRTGGTYEQYF | TGTGCCAGCAGCCCGAGGACAGGGGGGACCTACGAGCAGTACTTC
TRBJ1-4 | TRBV7-9 | - | - | CASRSTVFNEKLFF | TGTGCCAGCAGGTCGACAGTCTTTAATGAAAAACTGTTTTTT
TRBJ2-2 | TRBV5-6 | - | once | CASNRQANTGELFF | TGTGCCAGCAATAGGCAGGCGAACACCGGGGAGCTGTTTTTT
TRBJ2-1 | TRBV5-4 | - | - | CASSFREQQFF | TGTGCCAGCAGCTTTCGGGAGCAGCAGTTCTTC
TRBJ2-7 | TRBV29-1 | TRBD1 | - | CSVEGTGTGASYEQYF | TGCAGCGTTGAAGGTACCGGGACAGGGGCGTCCTACGAGCAGTACTTC
TRBJ2-3 | TRBV7-9 | TRBD2 | - | CASSDSGREGRLDTQYF | TGTGCCAGCAGCGACTCGGGGCGGGAGGGCCGATTGGATACGCAGTATTTT
TRBJ2-7 | TRBV6-5 | TRBD1 | - | CASSFTPDRGSEQYF | TGTGCCAGCAGTTTTACACCGGACAGGGGGAGTGAGCAGTACTTC
TRBJ2-6 | TRBV4-2 | - | - | CASSQEAGAGANVLTF | TGTGCCAGCAGCCAAGAGGCAGGGGCTGGGGCCAACGTCCTGACTTTC
TRBJ2-7 | TRBV4-1 | - | few | CASSSQAYLEQYF | TGCGCCAGCAGCTCCCAAGCGTACCTCGAGCAGTACTTC
TRBJ2-1 | TRBV19 | - | - | CASSSRDPLGNEQFF | TGTGCCAGTAGCAGCCGGGACCCCCTCGGGAATGAGCAGTTCTTC
TRBJ2-1 | TRBV19 | TRBD2 | - | CASSILAGEDEQFF | TGTGCCAGTAGTATCCTAGCGGGAGAGGATGAGCAGTTCTTC
TRBJ2-7 | TRBV7-9 | - | few | CASSLGESSYEQYF | TGTGCCAGCAGCTTAGGTGAGAGCTCCTACGAGCAGTACTTC
TRBJ2-4 | TRBV30 | - | - | CAWSGLAWAKNIQYF | TGTGCCTGGAGTGGGTTAGCGTGGGCCAAAAACATTCAGTACTTC
TRBJ2-7 | TRBV28 | - | - | CASSSLYSERYEQYF | TGTGCCAGCAGCTCACTGTACTCCGAAAGATACGAGCAGTACTTC
TRBJ2-1 | TRBV27 | - | - | CASSLSDGISYNEQFF | TGTGCCAGCAGTTTATCGGACGGGATCTCCTACAATGAGCAGTTCTTC
TRBJ1-1 | TRBV29-1 | TRBD1 | - | CSAAEDRGIGTEAFF | TGCAGCGCCGCCGAGGACAGGGGGATAGGCACTGAAGCTTTCTTT
TRBJ2-3 | TRBV6-1 | TRBD1 | - | CASSEGTGTYTDTQYF | TGTGCCAGCAGTGAAGGGACAGGGACTTACACAGATACGCAGTATTTT
TRBJ2-2 | TRBV28 | TRBD1 | few | CASSSGTGNTGELFF | TGTGCCAGCAGTTCCGGGACAGGGAACACCGGGGAGCTGTTTTTT
TRBJ1-1 | TRBV19 | - | - | CASSLGRGTEAFF | TGTGCCAGTAGTCTGGGCAGGGGAACTGAAGCTTTCTTT
TRBJ2-1 | TRBV11-2 | - | - | CASSLGARSSYNEQFF | TGTGCCAGCAGCTTAGGGGCGCGGAGCTCCTACAATGAGCAGTTCTTC
TRBJ2-1 | TRBV7-2 | - | few | CASSLREYNEQFF | TGTGCCAGCAGCTTAAGGGAGTACAATGAGCAGTTCTTC
TRBJ1-5 | TRBV30 | - | - | CAWSVGISNQPQHF | TGTGCCTGGAGTGTCGGAATTAGCAATCAGCCCCAGCATTTT
TRBJ2-7 | TRBV5-3 | TRBD1 | - | CARNPRDRAHEQYF | TGTGCCAGGAACCCCCGAGACAGGGCCCACGAGCAGTACTTC